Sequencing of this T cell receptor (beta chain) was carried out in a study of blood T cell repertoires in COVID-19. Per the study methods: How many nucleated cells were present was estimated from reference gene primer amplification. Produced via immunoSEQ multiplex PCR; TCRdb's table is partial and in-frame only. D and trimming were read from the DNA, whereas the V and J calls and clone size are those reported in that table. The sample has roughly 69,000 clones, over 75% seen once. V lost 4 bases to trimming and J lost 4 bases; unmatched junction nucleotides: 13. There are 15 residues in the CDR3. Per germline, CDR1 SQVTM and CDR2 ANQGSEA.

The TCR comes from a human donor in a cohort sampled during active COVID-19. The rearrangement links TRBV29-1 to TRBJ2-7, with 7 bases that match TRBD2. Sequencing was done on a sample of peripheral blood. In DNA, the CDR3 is TGCAGCGTTGGCCGACCAACTGGGAGGGATTACGAGCAGTACTTC. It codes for CSVGRPTGRDYEQYF.